This T cell receptor (beta chain) derives from a study of control samples from healthy donors and cancer patients. The method was immunoSEQ multiplex PCR; TCRdb's version includes in-frame clones alone and lacks a portion of them. The sample contains 100,000 to 150,000 clones, approximately 90% of which appear only once. This CDR3 region has 14 residues. V lost 8 bases and J 3 bases, leaving 14 bases between the germline ends. Per germline, CDR1 SNHLY and CDR2 FYNNEI. V gene TRBV2 combines with J gene TRBJ2-1; D may correspond to TRBD1 or TRBD2 (5 bases each). Input material: blood. This receptor was taken from a woman aged 45 to 65 in good health. CDR3 in amino acids: CASQRGAVYNEQFF. The CDR3 coding sequence is TGTGCCAGCCAAAGGGGAGCGGTCTACAATGAGCAGTTCTTC.